These 26 T cell receptor beta chains share one sample of origin, sequenced in a study of shared T cell receptors in the human thymus. The method was immunoSEQ multiplex PCR; TCRdb's version includes in-frame clones alone and lacks a portion of them. The data show about 540,000 clones, roughly 74% seen once. These data were also reused for a study on human thymus T cells.

The sample taken for sequencing was thymocytes. The receptors here all came from a boy less than two years old with a congenital heart defect.

The chain employs TRBV27 and TRBJ2-5, with D tentatively TRBD2 (6 bases). Trimming stripped 8 bases from V and 4 bases from J, with 11 bases between. The CDR3 is made up of 12 amino acids. The germline V gene encodes CDR1 MNHEY and CDR2 SMNVEV (reference sequence). CDR3 sequence: CASGLSGETQYF. The DNA for the CDR3 is TGTGCCAGCGGCCTTAGCGGAGAGACCCAGTACTTC.

In the case of this clone: One end of the junction varies from germline; a read error may be responsible. The chain joins TRBV4-1 to TRBJ2-1; D may be TRBD2 (6 bases). Germline lookup yields CDR1 MGHRA and CDR2 YSYEKL. This CDR3 spans 17 amino acids. For the CDR3, the DNA is TGCGCCAGCAGCCAGGACCAGCGGGCGTACTCCTACAATGGGCAGTTCTTC. Translation: CASSQDQRAYSYNGQFF.

The table lists this clone with a few counts. This chain uses TRBV30 with TRBJ2-7; the D gene is possibly TRBD2 (6 bases). Germline V gene sequence: CDR1 GTSNPN, CDR2 SVGIG (reference sequence). V lost 0 bases and J lost 2, with 17 bases in between. The CDR3 length is 16 residues. For the CDR3, the DNA is TGTGCCTGGAGTGTATACGGGGGAAAGGTCCCCTACGAGCAGTACTTC. It is translated as CAWSVYGGKVPYEQYF.

CDR3 region: CASSHSGRAPGEQYF. The CDR3 DNA is TGTGCCAGCAGCCATAGCGGGAGGGCCCCGGGCGAGCAGTACTTC. The chain links TRBV28 to TRBJ2-7; 11 bases agree with TRBD2. CDR1 MDHEN and CDR2 SYDVKM come from the germline V gene. V trimming: 6 bases; J trimming: 6 bases; junction bases outside the gene matches: 10. The CDR3 sequence is 15 residues long.

J is TRBJ1-2 and V is TRBV7-9; 7 nucleotides align to TRBD1. The CDR3 runs 16 residues. The germline V gene encodes CDR1 SEHNR and CDR2 FQNEAQ (reference sequence). V shed 0 bases and J 0 bases; nucleotides not matched to a gene: 4. The chain's CDR3 is CASSLADGTANYGYTF. CDR3 nucleotide sequence: TGTGCCAGCAGCTTAGCAGATGGGACAGCTAACTATGGCTACACCTTC.

The chain is built from TRBV2 and TRBJ2-5; TRBD1 aligns across 7 bases. CDR3 length: 17 amino acids. Trimming removed 5 bases from V and 0 bases from J; junction bases left unmatched: 12. Germline loops: CDR1 SNHLY, CDR2 FYNNEI. The CDR3 sequence: CASSWVPDRRYQETQYF. CDR3 nucleotides: TGTGCCAGCAGTTGGGTGCCGGACAGGAGGTACCAAGAGACCCAGTACTTC.

V gene TRBV30 combines with J gene TRBJ1-1; D perhaps matches TRBD1 (5 bases). Germline-derived CDR1 and CDR2 are GTSNPN and SVGIG (reference sequence). The germline V and J ends were trimmed by 4 bases and 1 base, with 16 bases remaining between them. The CDR3 length is 15 residues. The CDR3 sequence: CAWKPALTGNTEAFF. Written as DNA, the CDR3 is TGTGCCTGGAAACCAGCACTAACAGGGAACACTGAAGCTTTCTTT.

In nucleotides, the CDR3 is TGCAGCGTCGTCCGGGGGGACAAGGAGACCCAGTACTTC. Protein sequence: CSVVRGDKETQYF. V gene TRBV29-1 combines with J gene TRBJ2-5; the D gene is possibly TRBD2 (7 bases). Trimming shortened V by 6 bases and J by 5 bases, and 16 bases separated the two germline ends. CDR1 SQVTM and CDR2 ANQGSEA come from the germline V gene. This CDR3 contains 13 residues.

J is TRBJ2-5 and V is TRBV6-1; TRBD2 is a possible D gene (6 bases). The V and J ends lost 4 bases and 2 bases respectively, with 11 bases between them. Germline CDR1 and CDR2: MNHNS and SASEGT. This CDR3 has 14 amino acids. CDR3 region: CASSGMTSQETQYF. CDR3 bases: TGTGCCAGCAGTGGTATGACTAGTCAAGAGACCCAGTACTTC.

The CDR3 loop reads CASSIDSPSYEQYF. The CDR3 DNA follows: TGTGCCAGTAGTATAGATTCCCCTTCGTACGAGCAGTACTTC. This chain links TRBV19 with TRBJ2-7, with no clear D. Germline CDR1 and CDR2: LNHDA and SQIVND (reference sequence). V was cut by 0 bases and J by 4 bases, with 10 bases left in between. The CDR3 is 14 amino acids.

The J gene is TRBJ2-1, the V gene TRBV7-6; D is perhaps TRBD2 (5 bases). Germline CDR1 is SGHVS and CDR2 is FNYEAQ. Trimming removed 1 base from V and 7 bases from J, with 14 bases in between. The CDR3 has 15 amino acids. The DNA of the CDR3 is TGTGCCAGCAGCTTAGAAAGGACTCCTTTGAATGAGCAGTTCTTC. It specifies CASSLERTPLNEQFF.

The V gene is TRBV25-1, the J gene TRBJ1-2, with D possibly TRBD1 on 5 matching bases. Germline CDR1 is MGHDK and CDR2 is SYGVNS. This CDR3 contains 15 residues. Trimming removed 7 bases at V and 5 bases at J, with 20 bases between. The CDR3 region is CASTTGPQGVYGYTF. The DNA of the CDR3 is TGTGCCAGCACCACAGGCCCCCAAGGGGTGTATGGCTACACCTTC.

V and J are TRBV28 and TRBJ1-1; no clear D gene. Deletions cut 4 bases from V and 4 bases from J, with 16 bases between. This CDR3 spans 15 amino acids. Looked up from germline, CDR1 is MDHEN and CDR2 is SYDVKM. CDR3: CASSSEEPCSTEAFF. For the CDR3, the DNA is TGTGCCAGCAGTTCCGAAGAACCCTGCAGCACTGAAGCTTTCTTT.

V usage is TRBV27 and J usage is TRBJ1-2; 8 nucleotides line up with TRBD1. The CDR3 has 15 residues. Germline-derived CDR1 and CDR2 are MNHEY and SMNVEV (reference sequence). V trimming: 2 bases; J trimming: 3 bases; junction bases outside the gene matches: 5. CDR3 DNA sequence: TGTGCCAGCAGTTTACGGACAGGGCTTTACTATGGCTACACCTTC. Its protein is CASSLRTGLYYGYTF.

V and J are TRBV6-1 and TRBJ2-2; 10 bases align to TRBD2. The V and J ends lost 10 bases and 8 bases, in that order; junction bases with no gene match: 7. Looked up from germline, CDR1 is MNHNS and CDR2 is SASEGT. This CDR3 has 13 amino acids. The CDR3, as DNA: TGTGCCACCTGGACTAGCGGAGATGGGGAGCTGTTTTTT. Translation: CATWTSGDGELFF.

A note on this clone: Other DNA sequences of this sample code for an identical CDR3. The V and J genes are TRBV5-1 and TRBJ2-1; 8 nucleotides agree with TRBD2. Trimming at V came to 4 bases and at J to 4 bases, leaving 7 bases not matched to a gene. This CDR3 is 15 amino acids long. CDR1 and CDR2 (germline): SGHRS, YFSETQ. CDR3 loop: CASSLRLARYNEQFF. CDR3 sequence (DNA): TGCGCCAGCAGCCTACGACTAGCGCGGTACAATGAGCAGTTCTTC.

The chain joins TRBV2 to TRBJ2-5; D possibly corresponds to TRBD2 (6 bases). With the DNA end fitting TRBJ2-7 better, the J assignment may be wrong. The CDR3 loop spans 11 amino acids. Germline assignment: CDR1 SNHLY and CDR2 FYNNEI. The CDR3 nucleotides read TGTGCCAGCAGGGACTACTACGAGCAGTACTTC. This codes for CASRDYYEQYF.

CDR3 nucleotides: TGTGCCAGCAGGGGGACAGGGGGCTTGAAATGGATTCAGTACTTC. Amino acids: CASRGTGGLKWIQYF. The gene calls are TRBV6-5 and TRBJ2-4, with 12 bases matching TRBD1. There are 15 residues in the CDR3. V lost 6 bases and J lost 10; bases outside the gene matches: 10. Germline V gene lookup returns CDR1 MNHEY and CDR2 SVGAGI.

The genes are TRBV25-1 and TRBJ2-7, with 10 positions matching TRBD2. CDR3 length: 17 amino acids. CDR1 MGHDK and CDR2 SYGVNS come from the germline V gene. J was trimmed by 5 bases and V by 2 bases; bases with no gene match: 12. The CDR3 here is CASSEPGTSENRNEQYF. The CDR3 bases are TGTGCCAGCAGTGAACCCGGGACTAGCGAAAATAGGAACGAGCAGTACTTC.

The chain combines TRBV4-3 with TRBJ2-1; 14 bases map to TRBD2. This CDR3 comprises 15 residues. Germline CDR1 LGHNA, CDR2 YSLEER. The junction had 10 bases not matched to a gene; V was cut back by 8 bases and J by 10 bases. CDR3 bases: TGCGCCAGCGCGCGAAAACGACTAGCGGGAGGGGAGCAGTTCTTC. This gives the protein CASARKRLAGGEQFF.

The CDR3 spells CASSRRRTSGTTSYNEQFF. CDR3 bases: TGTGCCAGCAGCCGAAGAAGGACTAGCGGGACGACCTCCTACAATGAGCAGTTCTTC. J is TRBJ2-1 and V is TRBV14; TRBD2 agrees at 12 bases. Per the germline V gene, CDR1 is SGHDN and CDR2 is FVKESK. This CDR3 region has 19 residues. J gave up 0 bases and V 4 bases, and 10 bases lay outside the gene matches.

This clone was counted between two and nine times. The chain has TRBV7-6 and TRBJ2-1; 12 bases are a match to TRBD2. The germline V gene has CDR1 SGHVS and CDR2 FNYEAQ. V dropped 3 bases and J dropped 4; count of bases not matched to a gene: 4. The CDR3 runs 16 residues. The CDR3 loop is CASSFLTSGRYNEQFF. The CDR3 DNA reads TGTGCCAGCAGCTTCCTGACTAGCGGGAGATACAATGAGCAGTTCTTC.

J is TRBJ2-1 and V is TRBV18; weak D call: TRBD2 (7 bases). The CDR3 is made up of 14 amino acids. The V end was cut by 4 bases, the J end by 4 bases, with 11 bases between. CDR1 is KGHSH, CDR2 LQKENI, per germline. CDR3 in amino acids: CASSRGGRYNEQFF. DNA of the CDR3: TGTGCCAGCTCACGGGGGGGCCGTTACAATGAGCAGTTCTTC.

This clone was detected a few times. The chain carries TRBV6-6 and TRBJ2-7, with D unclear. V lost 2 bases and J 3 bases, leaving 2 bases between the germline ends. The germline CDR1 and CDR2 sequences are MNHNY and SVGAGI (reference sequence). This CDR3 has 11 amino acids. The CDR3 bases are TGTGCCAGCAGTTACCACTACGAGCAGTACTTC. It yields the protein CASSYHYEQYF.

The chain couples TRBV27 to TRBJ2-7; 12 nucleotides align to TRBD2. Germline lookup yields CDR1 MNHEY and CDR2 SMNVEV (reference sequence). The CDR3 is 17 amino acids. V lost 5 bases and J lost 3; bases outside the gene matches: 11. CDR3 sequence: CASSRKRTSGILYEQYF. CDR3 nucleotide sequence: TGTGCCAGCAGTCGGAAGAGGACTAGCGGGATTCTCTACGAGCAGTACTTC.

The genes are TRBV4-2 and TRBJ2-7, with D possibly matching TRBD2 (6 bases). Germline lookup yields CDR1 LGHNA and CDR2 YNFKEQ. The V and J ends lost 0 bases and 5 bases respectively, with 11 bases between them. The CDR3 totals 14 residues. CDR3 amino acids: CASSQDNGSHEQYF. The CDR3 nucleotides are TGTGCCAGCAGCCAAGACAACGGGAGCCACGAGCAGTACTTC.